This T cell receptor (beta chain) came from a study of T cell changes during pregnancy in multiple sclerosis. The V gene end was trimmed by 1 base and the J gene end by 0 bases; junction bases not matched to a gene: 6. Germline CDR1 is LNHNV and CDR2 is YYDKDF (reference sequence). The CDR3 covers 17 residues. Sequenced by immunoSEQ multiplex PCR; TCRdb stores in-frame clones only, minus some. Among about 80,000 clones listed, roughly 94% were seen once. The sequencing used peripheral blood, collected before pregnancy. The rearrangement links TRBV15 to TRBJ1-5; 7 bases line up with TRBD1. This clonotype was sampled from a female donor with multiple sclerosis, enrolled in a pregnancy study. CDR3 residues: CATSRVGTDYSNQPQHF. DNA for the CDR3: TGTGCCACCAGCAGAGTGGGGACAGATTATAGCAATCAGCCCCAGCATTTT.